These 20 T cell receptor beta chains were sequenced from one sample in a study of cytomegalovirus exposure and HLA in healthy donors. The PCR employed 60 Vbeta primers together with 13 Jbeta primers. The data were produced by immunoSEQ multiplex PCR, yet TCRdb's version contains in-frame clones alone and is incomplete. Among some 220,000 clones listed, about three quarters were seen once. What was sequenced was PBMCs. The receptors were sampled from a woman aged 55-69 years in good health and CMV-seropositive.

The rearrangement joins TRBV5-4 to TRBJ1-4; perhaps TRBD1 as D (5 bases). The ends were cut back, 0 bases at V and 5 bases at J, with 14 bases in the middle. This CDR3 spans 16 amino acids. CDR1 SGHNT and CDR2 YYREEE come from the germline V gene (reference sequence). The CDR3 is CASSLAGPQENEKLFF. CDR3 sequence (DNA): TGTGCCAGCAGCTTGGCAGGGCCCCAGGAAAATGAAAAACTGTTTTTT.

This clone was counted between two and nine times. The gene calls are TRBV15 and TRBJ1-1; weak D call: TRBD1 (5 bases). Trimming removed 5 bases from V and 11 bases from J, with 21 bases in between. The CDR3 spans 14 residues. Looked up from germline, CDR1 is LNHNV and CDR2 is YYDKDF (reference sequence). CDR3 nucleotide sequence: TGTGCCACCAGCTCCAGGGAAGGGGTGATTGGGGCTTTCTTT. Its protein is CATSSREGVIGAFF. The full variable domain, completed using reference TRBV15 and TRBJ1-1, is DAMVIQNPRYQVTQFGKPVTLSCSQTLNHNVMYWYQQKSSQAPKLLFHYYDKDFNNEADTPDNFQSRRPNTSFCFLDIRSPGLGDTAMYLCATSSREGVIGAFFGQGTRLTVV.

V is TRBV19 and J is TRBJ1-2; TRBD1 aligns across 9 bases. The CDR3 loop spans 14 amino acids. Looked up from germline, CDR1 is LNHDA and CDR2 is SQIVND (reference sequence). Trimming took 5 bases from V and 4 from J; bases not matched to a gene: 5. CDR3 bases: TGTGCCAGTAGTTCCGGACAGGGGTCCTATGGCTACACCTTC. It specifies CASSSGQGSYGYTF.

In the case of this clone: Additional DNA sequences in this sample encode the identical CDR3. The gene calls are TRBV5-1 and TRBJ1-1, with D perhaps TRBD1 (5 bases). CDR1 is SGHRS and CDR2 is YFSETQ in the germline V gene. V was clipped by 5 bases and J by 0 bases, with 11 bases between them. The CDR3 totals 14 residues. The chain's CDR3 is CASSRGGMNTEAFF. The CDR3, as DNA: TGCGCCAGCAGTAGGGGAGGGATGAACACTGAAGCTTTCTTT.

The V call is TRBV7-2, the J call TRBJ1-2; tentative D call: TRBD1 (6 bases). V was pared by 3 bases and J by 7 bases, with 18 bases between. This CDR3 has 15 amino acids. Germline assignment: CDR1 SGHTA and CDR2 FQGNSA. CDR3 sequence reads: CASSFETRGAGGYTF. CDR3 sequence (DNA): TGTGCCAGCAGCTTTGAGACACGGGGGGCGGGTGGCTACACCTTC.

This clone was recorded only once. The chain joins TRBV15 to TRBJ2-3; D not certain. V lost 3 bases, J lost 9 bases, and 10 bases lay in between. Germline values: CDR1 LNHNV, CDR2 YYDKDF (reference sequence). This CDR3 is 12 amino acids long. CDR3 DNA: TGTGCCACCAGCAGCCACTCCTCCACGCAGTATTTT. Translated, it gives CATSSHSSTQYF.

This chain uses TRBV29-1 with TRBJ2-2; TRBD2 might be the D (6 bases). The CDR3 covers 14 residues. Germline assignment: CDR1 SQVTM and CDR2 ANQGSEA. Trimming removed 4 bases from V and 2 bases from J, with 11 bases in between. The CDR3 loop is CSVVGSGNTGELFF. CDR3 nucleotides: TGCAGCGTTGTTGGTAGCGGTAACACCGGGGAGCTGTTTTTT.

The gene calls are TRBV6-5 and TRBJ2-2, with 10 nucleotides matching TRBD1. Germline trimming cut 2 bases from V and 6 bases from J; bases unmatched to any gene: 6. In germline, CDR1 is MNHEY, CDR2 SVGAGI. The CDR3 runs to 16 residues. CDR3: CASSYIGDRGSGELFF. In DNA form, the CDR3 reads TGTGCCAGCAGTTACATCGGGGACAGGGGTTCCGGGGAGCTGTTTTTT.

V gene TRBV5-1 combines with J gene TRBJ2-1; D may be TRBD2 (6 bases). Trimming stripped 1 base from V and 3 bases from J, with 8 bases between. This CDR3 is 14 amino acids long. Germline-derived CDR1 and CDR2 are SGHRS and YFSETQ. CDR3 nucleotide sequence: TGCGCCAGCAGCTTGCAGGGAGGCTACAATGAGCAGTTCTTC. Its protein product is CASSLQGGYNEQFF.

About this clone itself: A read error may produce the germline difference seen at one junction end. The V and J genes are TRBV10-3 and TRBJ1-6; TRBD1 matches 7 bases. CDR3 size: 16 residues. The germline CDR1 and CDR2 sequences are ENHRY and SYGVKD. This chain's CDR3 is CAISENGQALNSPLHF. DNA for the CDR3: TGTGCCATCAGTGAGAACGGACAGGCCCTTAATTCGCCCCTCCACTTT.

The chain recombines TRBV10-3 with TRBJ1-5; 7 bases line up with TRBD1. From germline, CDR1 is ENHRY and CDR2 SYGVKD. Trimming cost V 0 bases and J 5 bases; bases outside gene matches: 1. CDR3 length: 14 amino acids. CDR3 nucleotide sequence: TGTGCCATCAGTGAGTCCGGGACAGATCAGCCCCAGCATTTT. Protein: CAISESGTDQPQHF.

J is TRBJ2-3 and V is TRBV5-4; 15 bases align to TRBD2. J gave up 4 bases and V 5 bases, and 11 bases lay outside the gene matches. There are 18 residues in the CDR3. Germline assignment: CDR1 SGHNT and CDR2 YYREEE (reference sequence). As DNA, the CDR3 is TGTGCCAGCAGAACGCCGGGACTAGCGGGGGGAAGGGCAGATACGCAGTATTTT. Residues: CASRTPGLAGGRADTQYF.

In the case of this clone: Other DNA variants within this sample encode the same CDR3. This CDR3 is CASRDRTYEQYF. The CDR3 nucleotides are TGTGCCAGTCGGGACAGGACCTACGAGCAGTACTTC. This rearrangement joins TRBV2 to TRBJ2-7; 8 nucleotides agree with TRBD1. The V and J ends lost 9 bases and 2 bases, in that order; junction bases with no gene match: 3. The V gene's germline CDR1 is SNHLY and CDR2 FYNNEI. The CDR3 consists of 12 residues.

The chain carries TRBV7-2 and TRBJ2-5; 12 positions match TRBD2. Germline V gene lookup returns CDR1 SGHTA and CDR2 FQGNSA. The CDR3 totals 15 residues. After removal of 4 bases from V and 4 bases from J, the junction contained 4 bases not matched to a gene. The CDR3 here is CASSSGLAGPETQYF. DNA of the CDR3: TGTGCCAGCAGCTCCGGACTAGCGGGGCCAGAGACCCAGTACTTC. The entire variable domain, with the rest obtained from reference TRBV7-2 and TRBJ2-5, is as follows: GAGVSQSPSNKVTEKGKDVELRCDPISGHTALYWYRQSLGQGLEFLIYFQGNSAPDKSGLPSDRFSAERTGGSVSTLTIQRTQQEDSAVYLCASSSGLAGPETQYFGPGTRLLVL.

The V gene is TRBV7-9, the J gene TRBJ2-1, with D maybe TRBD1 (5 bases). Germline CDR1 and CDR2: SEHNR and FQNEAQ (reference sequence). The CDR3 sequence is 14 residues long. V was trimmed by 3 bases and J by 6 bases, leaving 12 bases between them. The CDR3 DNA reads TGTGCCAGCAGCTTCTGGGGAAGGGGCAATGAGCAGTTCTTC. Amino acids: CASSFWGRGNEQFF.

Points on this clone: The sample has other DNA sequences that encode this CDR3 too. The gene calls are TRBV18 and TRBJ1-1; no clear D. CDR3 length: 14 residues. Germline values: CDR1 KGHSH, CDR2 LQKENI. V was pared by 2 bases and J by 3 bases, with 10 bases between. The CDR3 bases are TGTGCCAGCTCACCAACCGGGAAGGACACTGAAGCTTTCTTT. This sequence encodes CASSPTGKDTEAFF.

The chain recombines TRBV16 with TRBJ2-1, with 13 bases lining up with TRBD2. Looked up from germline, CDR1 is KGHSY and CDR2 is FQNENV. The CDR3 length is 15 residues. The J segment lost 5 bases and the V segment lost 8 bases, leaving 6 bases of the junction unmatched. In nucleotides, the CDR3 is TGTGCCAGCGGGACCGGGACTAGCGGGGACAATGAGCAGTTCTTC. Translated, it gives CASGTGTSGDNEQFF.

This chain uses TRBV6-6 with TRBJ1-2; D remains ambiguous. CDR1 is MNHNY and CDR2 is SVGAGI in the germline V gene (reference sequence). The germline V and J ends were trimmed by 6 bases and 2 bases, with 7 bases remaining between them. The CDR3 is made up of 12 amino acids. CDR3 residues: CASRLKNYGYTF. DNA for the CDR3: TGTGCCAGCAGGCTAAAAAACTATGGCTACACCTTC.

The J gene is TRBJ2-1, the V gene TRBV25-1, with 8 bases matching TRBD1. Trimming cost V 3 bases and J 4 bases; bases outside gene matches: 8. Germline assignment: CDR1 MGHDK and CDR2 SYGVNS. CDR3 length: 16 amino acids. CDR3 bases: TGTGCCAGCAGTGAGAAATCGGGACAGGTATACAATGAGCAGTTCTTC. Protein: CASSEKSGQVYNEQFF.

The rearrangement joins TRBV5-1 to TRBJ1-4; D gene uncertain. The germline CDR1 and CDR2 sequences are SGHRS and YFSETQ. This CDR3 has 16 residues. Deletions cut 4 bases from V and 0 bases from J, with 13 bases between. CDR3 in amino acids: CASSPQTPTTNEKLFF. In DNA, the CDR3 is TGCGCCAGCAGCCCGCAGACACCGACAACTAATGAAAAACTGTTTTTT.